This passage covers 9 T cell receptor beta chains from one sample sequenced in a study of metastatic and nonmetastatic thyroid tumors. TCRdb reassembled clones from the PCR reads with MiXCR. This table has some 33,000 clones, approximately 15% appearing once. The entire patient cohort was treatment-naive prior to thyroid surgery. Sequenced sample: blood. These receptors all stem from a female donor with papillary thyroid cancer or a benign thyroid nodule (not recorded which). Some clones in this sample may be carry-over from other donors' samples.

This clone was found many times. The rearrangement uses TRBV4-1 and TRBJ2-5; D is perhaps TRBD1 (6 bases). This CDR3 spans 15 amino acids. CDR1 and CDR2 from the germline V gene are MGHRA and YSYEKL. The V gene lost 1 base and the J gene lost 2 bases, with 11 bases spanning the gap. The CDR3, as DNA: TGCGCCAGCAGCCAAGCCGAAGGACAGCAAGAGACCCAGTACTTC. Amino acid sequence: CASSQAEGQQETQYF.

This clone was recorded at least ten times. This sequence joins TRBV9 and TRBJ2-5; 11 bases agree with TRBD2. The CDR3 length is 14 residues. Germline values: CDR1 SGDLS, CDR2 YYNGEE. Unmatched junction bases numbered 5, after V lost 5 bases and J lost 5 bases. The DNA for the CDR3 is TGTGCCAGCAGTAGCGGGGGGGCGAGGGAGACCCAGTACTTC. It codes for CASSSGGARETQYF.

This clone has ten or more counts. The chain recombines TRBV11-2 with TRBJ2-5, with D possibly being TRBD1 (5 bases). CDR1 is SGHAT, CDR2 FQNNGV, per germline. V lost 0 bases to trimming and J lost 5 bases, with 13 bases between them. This CDR3 region has 15 residues. The CDR3 sequence is CASSLDWPGLETQYF. CDR3 sequence (DNA): TGTGCCAGCAGCTTAGATTGGCCAGGGTTGGAGACCCAGTACTTC.

Points on this clone: Its ends do not fully match the called genes, so a read error is possible. The V call is TRBV14, the J call TRBJ1-6; the match to TRBD1 covers 9 bases. Germline-derived CDR1 and CDR2 are SGHDN and FVKESK. The CDR3 is 16 amino acids. The CDR3 is CASSPDRGSQNSQLNF. The CDR3 DNA reads as TGTGCCAGCAGCCCGGACAGGGGCAGCCAGAATTCACAACTCAACTTT.

In its sample, this clone was seen a few times. The junction departs from the called germline gene at one end, perhaps through a read error. The chain links TRBV6-4 to TRBJ2-3, with 11 bases that match TRBD2. The CDR3 contains 14 residues. Germline CDR1 reads MRHNA; CDR2 reads SNTAGT. In DNA, the CDR3 is TGTACCAGCAGTGAACTAGCGGGAGCAGGTACGCAGTATTTT. Protein sequence: CTSSELAGAGTQYF.

This clone has a count of ten or more. The chain combines TRBV12-3 or TRBV12-4 with TRBJ1-4; D ambiguous. The V and J ends lost 4 bases and 8 bases respectively, with 23 bases between them. The CDR3 extends over 17 amino acids. The CDR3 DNA follows: TGTGCCAGCAGTTCACCCTTGGGCCTGCCCGCGGGCGAAAAACTGTTTTTT. Translation: CASSSPLGLPAGEKLFF.

This clone was seen ten or more times. The gene calls are TRBV5-1 and TRBJ1-1; 8 nucleotides agree with TRBD1. This CDR3 has 16 residues. J gave up 0 bases and V 0 bases, and 4 bases lay outside the gene matches. Germline lookup yields CDR1 SGHRS and CDR2 YFSETQ. The CDR3 region is CASSLGDRIVNTEAFF. The DNA for the CDR3 is TGCGCCAGCAGCTTGGGGGACAGGATAGTGAACACTGAAGCTTTCTTT.

The table lists this clone with many counts. This chain uses TRBV28 with TRBJ1-5; D might be TRBD1 (5 bases). The V and J ends lost 3 bases and 6 bases respectively, with 9 bases between them. Germline CDR1 reads MDHEN; CDR2 reads SYDVKM. This CDR3 spans 13 amino acids. The CDR3 DNA follows: TGTGCCAGCAGTTTTCGGGGGATTCAGCCCCAGCATTTT. Translating gives CASSFRGIQPQHF.

This clone appeared many times. V usage is TRBV30 and J usage is TRBJ1-1; possibly TRBD1 for D (5 bases). Trimming removed 4 bases at V and 3 bases at J, with 9 bases between. This CDR3 is 12 amino acids long. Germline V CDR1 and CDR2: GTSNPN, SVGIG (reference sequence). The CDR3 here is CAWKTVYTEAFF. In DNA, the CDR3 is TGTGCCTGGAAGACAGTATACACTGAAGCTTTCTTT.